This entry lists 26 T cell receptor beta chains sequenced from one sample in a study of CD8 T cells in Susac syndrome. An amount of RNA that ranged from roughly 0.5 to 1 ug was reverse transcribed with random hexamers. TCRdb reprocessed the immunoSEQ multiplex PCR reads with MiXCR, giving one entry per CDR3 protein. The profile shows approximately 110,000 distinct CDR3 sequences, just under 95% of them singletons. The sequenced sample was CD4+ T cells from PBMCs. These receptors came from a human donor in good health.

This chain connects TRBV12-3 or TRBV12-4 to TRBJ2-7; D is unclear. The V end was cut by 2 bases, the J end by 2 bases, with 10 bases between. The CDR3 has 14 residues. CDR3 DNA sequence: TGTGCCAGCAGTTTACTCACTTCCACCTACGAGCAGTACTTC. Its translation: CASSLLTSTYEQYF.

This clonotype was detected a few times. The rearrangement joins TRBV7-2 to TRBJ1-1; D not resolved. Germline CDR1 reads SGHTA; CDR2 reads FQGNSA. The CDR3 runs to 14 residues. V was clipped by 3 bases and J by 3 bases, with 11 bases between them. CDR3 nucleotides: TGTGCCAGCAGCTTTTTCCGACGGGACACTGAAGCTTTCTTT. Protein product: CASSFFRRDTEAFF.

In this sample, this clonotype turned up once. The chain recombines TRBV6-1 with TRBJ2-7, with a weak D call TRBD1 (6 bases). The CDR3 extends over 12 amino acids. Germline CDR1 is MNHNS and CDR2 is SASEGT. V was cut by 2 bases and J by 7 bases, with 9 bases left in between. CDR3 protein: CASSEQGWEQYF. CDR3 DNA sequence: TGTGCCAGCAGTGAACAGGGGTGGGAGCAGTACTTC.

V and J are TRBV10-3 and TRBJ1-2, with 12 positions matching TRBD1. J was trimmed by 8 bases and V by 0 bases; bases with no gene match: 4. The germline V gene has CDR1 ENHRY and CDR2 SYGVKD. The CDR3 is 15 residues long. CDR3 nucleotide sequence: TGTGCCATCAGTGAGTCCCGGGACAGGGGGCGAGGCTACACCTTC. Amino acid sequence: CAISESRDRGRGYTF.

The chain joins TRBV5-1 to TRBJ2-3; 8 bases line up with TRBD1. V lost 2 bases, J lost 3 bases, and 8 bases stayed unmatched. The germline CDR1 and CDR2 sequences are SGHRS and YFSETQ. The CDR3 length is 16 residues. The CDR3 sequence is CASSLGGDRGTDTQYF. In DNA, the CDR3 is TGCGCCAGCAGCTTAGGAGGAGACAGGGGAACAGATACGCAGTATTTT.

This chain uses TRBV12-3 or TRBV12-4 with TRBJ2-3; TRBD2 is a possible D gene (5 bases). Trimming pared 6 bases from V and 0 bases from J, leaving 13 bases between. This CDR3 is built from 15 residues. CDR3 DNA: TGTGCCAGCAGCTACCGACGCGGGAGCACAGATACGCAGTATTTT. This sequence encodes CASSYRRGSTDTQYF.

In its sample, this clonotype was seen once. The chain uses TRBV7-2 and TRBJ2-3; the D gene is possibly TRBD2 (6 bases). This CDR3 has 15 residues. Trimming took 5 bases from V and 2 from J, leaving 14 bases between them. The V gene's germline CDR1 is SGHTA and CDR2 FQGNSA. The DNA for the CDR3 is TGTGCCAGCAGCCTGCTGGGACTGTCCACAGATACGCAGTATTTT. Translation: CASSLLGLSTDTQYF. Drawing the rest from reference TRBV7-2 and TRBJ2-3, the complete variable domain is GAGVSQSPSNKVTEKGKDVELRCDPISGHTALYWYRQSLGQGLEFLIYFQGNSAPDKSGLPSDRFSAERTGGSVSTLTIQRTQQEDSAVYLCASSLLGLSTDTQYFGPGTRLTVL.

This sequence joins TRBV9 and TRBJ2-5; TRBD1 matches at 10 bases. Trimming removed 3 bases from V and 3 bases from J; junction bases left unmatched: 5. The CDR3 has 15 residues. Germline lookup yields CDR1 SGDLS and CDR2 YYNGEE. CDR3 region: CASSASGTGEETQYF. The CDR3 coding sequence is TGTGCCAGCAGCGCCTCCGGGACAGGGGAAGAGACCCAGTACTTC.

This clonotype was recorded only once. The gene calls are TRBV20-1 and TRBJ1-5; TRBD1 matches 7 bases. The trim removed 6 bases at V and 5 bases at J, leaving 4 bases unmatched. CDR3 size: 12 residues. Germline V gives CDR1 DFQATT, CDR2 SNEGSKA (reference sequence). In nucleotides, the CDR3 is TGCAGTGCCCTCCAGGGGGATCAGCCCCAGCATTTT. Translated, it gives CSALQGDQPQHF.

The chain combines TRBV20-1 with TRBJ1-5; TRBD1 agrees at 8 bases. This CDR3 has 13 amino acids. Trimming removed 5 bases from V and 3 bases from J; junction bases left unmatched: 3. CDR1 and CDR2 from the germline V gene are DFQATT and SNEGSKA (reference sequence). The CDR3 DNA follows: TGCAGTGCTCTGACAGGGGTCAATCAGCCCCAGCATTTT. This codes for CSALTGVNQPQHF.

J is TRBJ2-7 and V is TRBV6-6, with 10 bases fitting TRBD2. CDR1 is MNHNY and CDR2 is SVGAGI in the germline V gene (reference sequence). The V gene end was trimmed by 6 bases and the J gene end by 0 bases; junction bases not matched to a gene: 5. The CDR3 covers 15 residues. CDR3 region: CASSAGLARSYEQYF. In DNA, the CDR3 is TGTGCCAGCAGCGCGGGACTAGCGCGCTCCTACGAGCAGTACTTC.

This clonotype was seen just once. CDR3: CASTTPGRGKNIQYF. For the CDR3, the DNA is TGTGCCAGCACAACACCCGGGCGGGGCAAAAACATTCAGTACTTC. The chain couples TRBV28 to TRBJ2-4, with D perhaps matching TRBD2 (6 bases). Between the trimmed V and J ends, which lost 7 bases and 3 bases, there was a span of 16 bases. CDR1 is MDHEN, CDR2 SYDVKM, per germline. This CDR3 region has 15 residues.

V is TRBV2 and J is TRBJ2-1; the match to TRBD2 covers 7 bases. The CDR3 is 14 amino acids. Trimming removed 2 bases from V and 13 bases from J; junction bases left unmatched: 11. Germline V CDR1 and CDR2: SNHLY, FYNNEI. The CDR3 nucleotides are TGTGCCAGCAGTGAAATCGGGGCGGGGGATTCCCAGTTCTTC. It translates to CASSEIGAGDSQFF.

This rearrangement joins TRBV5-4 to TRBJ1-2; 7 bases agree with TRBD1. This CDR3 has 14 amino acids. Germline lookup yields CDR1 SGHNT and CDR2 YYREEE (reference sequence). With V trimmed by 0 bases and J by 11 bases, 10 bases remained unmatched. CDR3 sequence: CASSLASGTDAYTF. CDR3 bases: TGTGCCAGCAGCTTGGCGAGCGGGACAGATGCGTACACCTTC.

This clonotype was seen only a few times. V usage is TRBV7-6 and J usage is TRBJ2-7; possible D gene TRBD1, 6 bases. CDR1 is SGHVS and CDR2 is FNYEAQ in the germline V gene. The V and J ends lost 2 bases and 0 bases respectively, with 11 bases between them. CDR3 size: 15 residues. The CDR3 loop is CASSLQTGASYEQYF. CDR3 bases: TGTGCCAGCAGCTTACAGACAGGAGCCTCCTACGAGCAGTACTTC.

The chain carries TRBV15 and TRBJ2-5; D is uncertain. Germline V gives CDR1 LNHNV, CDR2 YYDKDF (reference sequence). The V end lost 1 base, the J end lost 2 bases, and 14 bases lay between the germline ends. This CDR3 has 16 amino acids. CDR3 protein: CATSRGTRAQQETQYF. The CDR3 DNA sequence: TGTGCCACCAGCAGAGGTACTCGGGCGCAGCAAGAGACCCAGTACTTC.

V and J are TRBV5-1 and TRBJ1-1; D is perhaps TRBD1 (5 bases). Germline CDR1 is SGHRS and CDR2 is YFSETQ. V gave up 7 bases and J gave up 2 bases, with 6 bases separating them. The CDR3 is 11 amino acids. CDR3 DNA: TGCGCCAGCGGGGACAACACTGAAGCTTTCTTT. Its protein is CASGDNTEAFF.

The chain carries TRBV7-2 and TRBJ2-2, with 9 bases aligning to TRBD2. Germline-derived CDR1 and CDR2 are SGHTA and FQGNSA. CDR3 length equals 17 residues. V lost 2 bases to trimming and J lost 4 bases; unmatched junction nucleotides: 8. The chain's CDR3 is CASSLQIAGGGTGELFF. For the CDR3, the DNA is TGTGCCAGCAGCTTACAGATTGCGGGAGGGGGCACCGGGGAGCTGTTTTTT. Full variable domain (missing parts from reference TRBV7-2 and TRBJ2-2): GAGVSQSPSNKVTEKGKDVELRCDPISGHTALYWYRQSLGQGLEFLIYFQGNSAPDKSGLPSDRFSAERTGGSVSTLTIQRTQQEDSAVYLCASSLQIAGGGTGELFFGEGSRLTVL.

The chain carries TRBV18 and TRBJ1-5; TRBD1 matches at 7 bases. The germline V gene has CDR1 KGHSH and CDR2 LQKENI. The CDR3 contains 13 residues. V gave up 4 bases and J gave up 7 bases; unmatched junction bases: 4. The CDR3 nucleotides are TGTGCCAGCTCACGCACAGGGGACCAGCCCCAGCATTTT. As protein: CASSRTGDQPQHF.

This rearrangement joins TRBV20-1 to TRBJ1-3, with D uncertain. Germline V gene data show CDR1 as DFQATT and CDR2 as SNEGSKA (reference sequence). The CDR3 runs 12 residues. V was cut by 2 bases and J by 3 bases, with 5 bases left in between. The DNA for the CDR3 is TGCAGTGCTAGAAGGGTTGGAAACACCATATATTTT. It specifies CSARRVGNTIYF.

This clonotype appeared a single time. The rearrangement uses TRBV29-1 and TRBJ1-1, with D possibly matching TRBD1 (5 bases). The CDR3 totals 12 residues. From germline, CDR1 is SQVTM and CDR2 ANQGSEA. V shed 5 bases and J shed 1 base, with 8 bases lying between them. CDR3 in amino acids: CSVTTANTEAFF. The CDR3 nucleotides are TGCAGCGTTACGACAGCGAACACTGAAGCTTTCTTT. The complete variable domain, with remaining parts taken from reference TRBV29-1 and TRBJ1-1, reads SAVISQKPSRDICQRGTSLTIQCQVDSQVTMMFWYRQQPGQSLTLIATANQGSEATYESGFVIDKFPISRPNLTFSTLTVSNMSPEDSSIYLCSVTTANTEAFFGQGTRLTVV.

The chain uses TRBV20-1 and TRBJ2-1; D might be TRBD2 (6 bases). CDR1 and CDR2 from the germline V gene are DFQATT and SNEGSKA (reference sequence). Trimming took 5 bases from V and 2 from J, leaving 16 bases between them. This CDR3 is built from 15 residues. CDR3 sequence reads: CSAARGLATYNEQFF. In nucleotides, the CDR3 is TGCAGTGCTGCCCGGGGACTGGCGACCTACAATGAGCAGTTCTTC.

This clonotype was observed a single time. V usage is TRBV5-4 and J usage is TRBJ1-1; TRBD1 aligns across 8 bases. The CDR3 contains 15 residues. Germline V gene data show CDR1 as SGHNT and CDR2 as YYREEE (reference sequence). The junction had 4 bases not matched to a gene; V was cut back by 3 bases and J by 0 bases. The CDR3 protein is CASSYDRGVNTEAFF. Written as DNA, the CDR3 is TGTGCCAGCAGCTATGACAGGGGCGTGAACACTGAAGCTTTCTTT.

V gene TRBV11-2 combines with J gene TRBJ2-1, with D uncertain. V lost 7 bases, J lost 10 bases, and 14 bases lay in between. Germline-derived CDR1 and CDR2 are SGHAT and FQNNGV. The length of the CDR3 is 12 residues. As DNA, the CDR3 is TGTGCCAGCACCCCCCCCGTTGGGGAGCAGTTCTTC. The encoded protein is CASTPPVGEQFF.

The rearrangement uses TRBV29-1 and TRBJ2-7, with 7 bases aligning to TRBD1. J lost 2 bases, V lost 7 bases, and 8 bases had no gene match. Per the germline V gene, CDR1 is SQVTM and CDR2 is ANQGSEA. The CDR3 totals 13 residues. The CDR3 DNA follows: TGCAGCGCGAACCGGGACAGTCCCTACGAGCAGTACTTC. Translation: CSANRDSPYEQYF.

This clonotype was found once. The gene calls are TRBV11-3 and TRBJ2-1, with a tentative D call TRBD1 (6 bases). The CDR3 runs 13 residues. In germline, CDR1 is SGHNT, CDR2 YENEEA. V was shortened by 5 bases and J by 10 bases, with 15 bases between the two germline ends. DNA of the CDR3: TGTGCCAGCAGCGGACAGCTAGCTGGCGAGCAGTTCTTC. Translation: CASSGQLAGEQFF.